The 21 T cell receptor beta chains below come from one sample, sequenced in a study of cytomegalovirus exposure and HLA in healthy donors. Primers for the PCR totalled 60 Vbeta and 13 Jbeta. Measured with immunoSEQ multiplex PCR; TCRdb has only the in-frame clones, and not every one. Of 150,000 to 200,000 clones detected, 65% to 80% appear once; the ten largest clones hold 2.5% to 4%. The material sequenced was PBMCs. The origin of the receptors is a woman in her 50s in good health and CMV-seropositive.

CDR3 bases: TGTGCCAGCAGTTTAGGGGGGGTGATCTATGGCTACACCTTC. This codes for CASSLGGVIYGYTF. The V gene is TRBV28, the J gene TRBJ1-2; possible D gene TRBD1, 5 bases. The CDR3 has 14 amino acids. The germline V and J ends were trimmed by 2 bases and 4 bases, with 11 bases remaining between them. CDR1 MDHEN and CDR2 SYDVKM come from the germline V gene.

This clone has just one count. An end of the junction differs from the germline gene, which may be a read error. This chain links TRBV7-7 with TRBJ2-7; 8 bases agree with TRBD1. The germline gives CDR1 SSHAT, CDR2 FNYEAQ (reference sequence). The CDR3 is 16 residues long. The CDR3, as DNA: TGTGCTAGCAGCTTACCCGAGGACAGGGTGTGGTACGAGCAGTACTTC. Amino acids: CASSLPEDRVWYEQYF.

V gene TRBV19 combines with J gene TRBJ2-7, with 10 bases that match TRBD1. Germline V gene data show CDR1 as LNHDA and CDR2 as SQIVND (reference sequence). The J segment lost 1 base and the V segment lost 9 bases, leaving 6 bases of the junction unmatched. This CDR3 has 14 amino acids. CDR3 amino acids: CASRPGQGSYEQYF. The CDR3 DNA is TGTGCCAGCCGGCCGGGACAGGGGTCCTACGAGCAGTACTTC.

The DNA for the CDR3 is TGTGCCAGCTCACCAAGGACTCGGCGGGGCGAGCAGTACTTC. It codes for CASSPRTRRGEQYF. The chain is built from TRBV18 and TRBJ2-7; TRBD2 might be the D (6 bases). V shed 2 bases and J shed 6 bases, with 14 bases lying between them. The germline V gene has CDR1 KGHSH and CDR2 LQKENI. CDR3 size: 14 residues. Full variable domain (outside the CDR3, taken from reference TRBV18 and TRBJ2-7): NAGVMQNPRHLVRRRGQEARLRCSPMKGHSHVYWYRQLPEEGLKFMVYLQKENIIDESGMPKERFSAEFPKEGPSILRIQQVVRGDSAAYFCASSPRTRRGEQYFGPGTRLTVT.

The chain employs TRBV13 and TRBJ2-7; tentative D call: TRBD2 (5 bases). The germline CDR1 and CDR2 sequences are PRHDT and FYEKMQ (reference sequence). Trimming shortened V by 4 bases and J by 3 bases, and 7 bases separated the two germline ends. The CDR3 is 12 amino acids. CDR3 sequence reads: CASSSRGYEQYF. CDR3 in DNA: TGTGCCAGCAGCTCCCGGGGCTACGAGCAGTACTTC.

This clone was observed a single time. V and J are TRBV5-1 and TRBJ1-2; TRBD1 matches 8 bases. The CDR3 runs to 14 residues. V lost 0 bases to trimming and J lost 6 bases; unmatched junction nucleotides: 4. Per the germline V gene, CDR1 is SGHRS and CDR2 is YFSETQ. The CDR3 loop is CASSLGGQDDGYTF. CDR3 coding DNA: TGCGCCAGCAGCTTGGGGGGACAGGATGATGGCTACACCTTC.

The chain is built from TRBV7-2 and TRBJ2-3; 9 bases fit TRBD2. CDR3 length: 16 amino acids. J lost 4 bases, V lost 2 bases, and 7 bases had no gene match. The germline gives CDR1 SGHTA, CDR2 FQGNSA. The CDR3 region is CASSLIGGGAADTQYF. The CDR3 nucleotides read TGTGCCAGCAGCTTAATAGGCGGGGGGGCCGCAGATACGCAGTATTTT.

The chain recombines TRBV2 with TRBJ2-7; TRBD2 matches 7 bases. The germline CDR1 and CDR2 sequences are SNHLY and FYNNEI. J lost 1 base, V lost 0 bases, and 9 bases had no gene match. CDR3 length equals 17 residues. CDR3 sequence: CASSEAGGWGESYEQYF. CDR3 in DNA: TGTGCCAGCAGTGAAGCGGGGGGGTGGGGGGAGTCCTACGAGCAGTACTTC.

The rearrangement uses TRBV11-3 and TRBJ2-3; 16 positions match TRBD2. After removal of 4 bases from V and 5 bases from J, the junction contained 3 bases not matched to a gene. This CDR3 is built from 16 residues. Per the germline V gene, CDR1 is SGHNT and CDR2 is YENEEA. In nucleotides, the CDR3 is TGTGCCAGCAGCTCGGGACTAGCGGGAGGGCAAGATACGCAGTATTTT. Translated, it gives CASSSGLAGGQDTQYF.

The chain links TRBV7-2 to TRBJ2-7; D may be TRBD1 (5 bases). The germline CDR1 and CDR2 sequences are SGHTA and FQGNSA. Trimming took off 1 base at V and 3 bases at J, with 10 bases between the two ends. The CDR3 extends over 14 amino acids. The CDR3 nucleotides read TGTGCCAGCAGCTTAGGACAGCTTCGCTACGAGCAGTACTTC. As protein: CASSLGQLRYEQYF. The full variable domain, rest sourced from reference TRBV7-2 and TRBJ2-7, is GAGVSQSPSNKVTEKGKDVELRCDPISGHTALYWYRQSLGQGLEFLIYFQGNSAPDKSGLPSDRFSAERTGGSVSTLTIQRTQQEDSAVYLCASSLGQLRYEQYFGPGTRLTVT.

CDR3 residues: CASSQDPAGGNNEQFF. CDR3 sequence (DNA): TGCGCCAGCAGCCAAGATCCCGCGGGGGGGAACAATGAGCAGTTCTTC. The J gene is TRBJ2-1, the V gene TRBV4-3, with 9 bases lining up with TRBD2. The CDR3 length is 16 residues. Germline CDR1 reads LGHNA; CDR2 reads YSLEER. V lost 0 bases, J lost 5 bases, and 5 bases stayed unmatched.

This clone turned up a few times. V gene TRBV27 combines with J gene TRBJ2-3; 7 bases agree with TRBD2. The ends lost 8 bases at V and 5 bases at J; junction bases unmatched: 10. In germline, CDR1 is MNHEY, CDR2 SMNVEV (reference sequence). This CDR3 spans 14 amino acids. CDR3 protein: CASASGGSVDTQYF. The CDR3 DNA is TGTGCCAGCGCCTCCGGGGGGTCGGTAGATACGCAGTATTTT.

The rearrangement uses TRBV7-2 and TRBJ2-3; tentative D call: TRBD2 (6 bases). Trimming removed 5 bases at V and 0 bases at J, with 12 bases between. The CDR3 runs 15 residues. Germline lookup yields CDR1 SGHTA and CDR2 FQGNSA. In DNA, the CDR3 is TGTGCCAGCAGCCGAGGCGGGACTAGCACAGATACGCAGTATTTT. This translates into CASSRGGTSTDTQYF.

This clone was seen a single time. The V call is TRBV9, the J call TRBJ1-5, with 9 bases aligning to TRBD1. The CDR3 length is 16 residues. CDR1 and CDR2 from the germline V gene are SGDLS and YYNGEE. J was trimmed by 6 bases and V by 0 bases; bases with no gene match: 7. The CDR3 DNA reads TGTGCCAGCAGCGTAGACCCGGGACAGGGCGGTCAGCCCCAGCATTTT. It translates to CASSVDPGQGGQPQHF.

CDR3 nucleotides: TGTGCCAGCAGCGGGGACAGTTTGAACACTGAAGCTTTCTTT. This codes for CASSGDSLNTEAFF. The chain employs TRBV5-5 and TRBJ1-1; 7 positions agree with TRBD1. This CDR3 contains 14 residues. V was pared by 4 bases and J by 0 bases, with 3 bases of the junction left unmatched. Looked up from germline, CDR1 is SGHKS and CDR2 is YYEKEE (reference sequence).

The V and J genes are TRBV30 and TRBJ1-4; 10 positions match TRBD1. Germline trimming cut 5 bases from V and 8 bases from J; bases unmatched to any gene: 8. This CDR3 is built from 14 residues. CDR1 is GTSNPN and CDR2 is SVGIG in the germline V gene (reference sequence). DNA of the CDR3: TGTGCCTGGGGATTAGGACAGGGGGACGAAAAACTGTTTTTT. This translates into CAWGLGQGDEKLFF.

The rearrangement joins TRBV7-8 to TRBJ2-7; TRBD2 is a possible D gene (6 bases). V shed 1 base and J shed 2 bases, with 9 bases lying between them. The CDR3 sequence is 14 residues long. Germline CDR1 reads SGHVS; CDR2 reads FQNEAQ. CDR3 sequence (DNA): TGTGCCAGCAGCTTAGGGGGGGACGCCTACGAGCAGTACTTC. Residues: CASSLGGDAYEQYF.

This clone has just one count. V usage is TRBV5-1 and J usage is TRBJ2-1; perhaps TRBD2 as D (7 bases). The germline V gene encodes CDR1 SGHRS and CDR2 YFSETQ. V dropped 2 bases and J dropped 8 bases, with 17 bases sitting between them. The CDR3 runs 15 residues. The CDR3 is CASSLGGQSGDEQFF. CDR3 nucleotide sequence: TGCGCCAGCAGCTTAGGGGGGCAGAGCGGGGATGAGCAGTTCTTC. Complete variable domain (other parts from reference TRBV5-1 and TRBJ2-1): KAGVTQTPRYLIKTRGQQVTLSCSPISGHRSVSWYQQTPGQGLQFLFEYFSETQRNKGNFPGRFSGRQFSNSRSEMNVSTLELGDSALYLCASSLGGQSGDEQFFGPGTRLTVL.

This rearrangement joins TRBV2 to TRBJ1-4; no clear D. Germline V CDR1 and CDR2: SNHLY, FYNNEI. Trimming removed 4 bases at V and 8 bases at J, with 11 bases between. This CDR3 is 13 amino acids long. The CDR3 DNA reads as TGTGCCAGCAGTGGCGGGGAGGAAGAAAAACTGTTTTTT. Protein: CASSGGEEEKLFF.

The chain employs TRBV5-1 and TRBJ1-5; 10 positions agree with TRBD1. The germline CDR1 and CDR2 sequences are SGHRS and YFSETQ. With 0 bases clipped from V and 6 bases from J, the junction kept 3 bases outside the gene matches. The CDR3 runs 15 residues. The CDR3 loop reads CASSLGQGAVQPQHF. The CDR3 nucleotides are TGCGCCAGCAGCTTGGGACAGGGGGCTGTTCAGCCCCAGCATTTT.

The chain employs TRBV6-5 and TRBJ2-7; a possible D gene is TRBD2 (5 bases). Germline V gene lookup returns CDR1 MNHEY and CDR2 SVGAGI. This CDR3 is 14 amino acids long. V shed 2 bases and J shed 2 bases, with 10 bases lying between them. The CDR3 DNA sequence: TGTGCCAGCAGTTACGCCACCGGGGCCTACGAGCAGTACTTC. Residues: CASSYATGAYEQYF.